The TCR beta chain described here comes from a study of T cells after yellow fever vaccination. About the research overall: Each low-cell-number fraction was prepared by means of SMART-Seq v4 Ultra Low Input.

TCRdb reprocessed the 5' RACE reads via MiXCR and lists one record per CDR3 protein. The sample has around 350,000 distinct CDR3 sequences, around 10% seen once. The germline V and J ends were trimmed by 11 bases and 7 bases, with 21 bases remaining between them. The V gene's germline CDR1 is LNHDA and CDR2 SQIVND (reference sequence). This CDR3 region has 13 residues. Notes on the study in general: Detected again after the booster were most primary-vaccination clones, at roughly 95% CD4 and 70% to 90% CD8.

Points on this clonotype: As yet, its antigen is unknown.

The V and J genes are TRBV19 and TRBJ2-7; D may be TRBD1 or TRBD2 (5 bases each). This specimen consisted of PBMCs, obtained on the day of the first yellow fever vaccination. The receptor was isolated from a man between 18 and 35 years old who received the YFV17D yellow fever vaccine. The CDR3 loop is CAFNIGDLWEQYV. CDR3 bases: TGTGCCTTTAACATCGGGGACCTGTGGGAGCAGTACGTC.